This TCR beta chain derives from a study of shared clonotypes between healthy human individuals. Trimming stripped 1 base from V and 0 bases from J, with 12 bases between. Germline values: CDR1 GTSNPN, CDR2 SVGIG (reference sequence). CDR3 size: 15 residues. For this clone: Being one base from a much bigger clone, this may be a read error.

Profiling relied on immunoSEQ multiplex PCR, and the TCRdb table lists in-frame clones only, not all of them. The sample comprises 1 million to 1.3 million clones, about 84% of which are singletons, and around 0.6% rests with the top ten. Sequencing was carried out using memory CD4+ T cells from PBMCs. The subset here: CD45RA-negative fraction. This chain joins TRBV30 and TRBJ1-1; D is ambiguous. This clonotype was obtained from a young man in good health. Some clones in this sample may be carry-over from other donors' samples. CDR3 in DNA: TGTGCCTGGAGTGAACGCTACAAGGTGAACACTGAAGCTTTCTTT. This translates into CAWSERYKVNTEAFF.